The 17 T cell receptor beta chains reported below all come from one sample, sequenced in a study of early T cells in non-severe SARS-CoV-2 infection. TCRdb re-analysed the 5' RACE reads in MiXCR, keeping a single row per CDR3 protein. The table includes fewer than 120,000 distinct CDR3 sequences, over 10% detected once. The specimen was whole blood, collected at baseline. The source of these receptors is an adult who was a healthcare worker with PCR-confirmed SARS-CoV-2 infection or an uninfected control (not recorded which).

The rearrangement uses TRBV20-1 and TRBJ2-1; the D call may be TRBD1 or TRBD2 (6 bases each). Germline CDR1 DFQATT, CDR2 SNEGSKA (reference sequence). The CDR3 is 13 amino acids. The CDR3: CSAGGYSYNEQFF. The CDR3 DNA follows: TGCAGCGCCGGGGGCTACTCCTACAATGAGCAGTTCTTC.

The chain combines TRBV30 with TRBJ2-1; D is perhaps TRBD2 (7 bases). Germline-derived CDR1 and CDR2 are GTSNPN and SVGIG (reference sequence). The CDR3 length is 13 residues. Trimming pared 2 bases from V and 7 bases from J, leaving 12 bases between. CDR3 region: CAWSRRGGNEQFF. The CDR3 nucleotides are TGTGCCTGGAGTAGGAGGGGGGGAAATGAGCAGTTCTTC.

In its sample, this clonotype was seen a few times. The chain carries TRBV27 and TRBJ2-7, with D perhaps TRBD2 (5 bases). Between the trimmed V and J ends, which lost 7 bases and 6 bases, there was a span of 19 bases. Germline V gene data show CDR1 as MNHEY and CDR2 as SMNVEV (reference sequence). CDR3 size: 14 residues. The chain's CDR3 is CASTAYDGNFEQYF. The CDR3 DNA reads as TGTGCCAGCACCGCCTATGACGGGAATTTCGAGCAGTACTTC.

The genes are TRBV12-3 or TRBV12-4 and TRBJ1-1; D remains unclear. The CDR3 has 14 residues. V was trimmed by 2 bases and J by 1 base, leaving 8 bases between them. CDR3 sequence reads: CASSLRRRNTEAFF. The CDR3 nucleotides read TGTGCCAGCAGTTTAAGGCGCAGGAACACTGAAGCTTTCTTT.

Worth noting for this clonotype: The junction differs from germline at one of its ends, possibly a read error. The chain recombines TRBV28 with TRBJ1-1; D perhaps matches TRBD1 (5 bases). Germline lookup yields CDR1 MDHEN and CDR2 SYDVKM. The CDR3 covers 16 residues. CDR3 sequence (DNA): TGTGCCAGCAGTCCCTTGCTTCGAGCCCTATCCGCTTCGGGGGTCTTT. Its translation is CASSPLLRALSASGVF.

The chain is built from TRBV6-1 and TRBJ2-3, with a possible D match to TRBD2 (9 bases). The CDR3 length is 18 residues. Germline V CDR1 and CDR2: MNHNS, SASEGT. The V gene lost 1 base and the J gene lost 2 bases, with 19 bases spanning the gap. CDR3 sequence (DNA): TGTGCCAGCAGTGAAGACAGGGGGGCTAGCGGGGCCACAGATACGCAGTATTTT. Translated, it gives CASSEDRGASGATDTQYF.

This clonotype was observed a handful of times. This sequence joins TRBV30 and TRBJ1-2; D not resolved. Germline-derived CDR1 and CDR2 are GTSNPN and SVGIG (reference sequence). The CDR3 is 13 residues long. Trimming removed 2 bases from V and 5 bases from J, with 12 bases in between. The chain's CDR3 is CAWSTPQRYGYTF. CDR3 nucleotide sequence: TGTGCCTGGAGTACCCCCCAGCGTTATGGCTACACCTTC.

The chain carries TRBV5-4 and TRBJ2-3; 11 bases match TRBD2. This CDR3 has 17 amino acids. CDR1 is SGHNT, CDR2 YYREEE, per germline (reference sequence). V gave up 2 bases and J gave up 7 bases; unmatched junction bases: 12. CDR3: CASSLRVLAGEENTQYF. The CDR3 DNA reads TGTGCCAGCAGCTTACGTGTACTAGCGGGAGAGGAGAATACGCAGTATTTT.

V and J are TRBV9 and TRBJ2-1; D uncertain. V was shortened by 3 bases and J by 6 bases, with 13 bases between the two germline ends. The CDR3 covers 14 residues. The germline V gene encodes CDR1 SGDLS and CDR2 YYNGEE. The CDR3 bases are TGTGCCAGCAGCGATCCAACGATAAGCAATGAGCAGTTCTTC. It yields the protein CASSDPTISNEQFF.

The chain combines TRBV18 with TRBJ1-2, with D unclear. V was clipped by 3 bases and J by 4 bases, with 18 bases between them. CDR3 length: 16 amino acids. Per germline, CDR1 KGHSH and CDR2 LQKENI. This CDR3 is CASSPTGAESAYGYTF. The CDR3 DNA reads TGTGCCAGCTCACCCACGGGTGCGGAGTCGGCCTATGGCTACACCTTC. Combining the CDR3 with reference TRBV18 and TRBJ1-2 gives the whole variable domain NAGVMQNPRHLVRRRGQEARLRCSPMKGHSHVYWYRQLPEEGLKFMVYLQKENIIDESGMPKERFSAEFPKEGPSILRIQQVVRGDSAAYFCASSPTGAESAYGYTFGSGTRLTVV.

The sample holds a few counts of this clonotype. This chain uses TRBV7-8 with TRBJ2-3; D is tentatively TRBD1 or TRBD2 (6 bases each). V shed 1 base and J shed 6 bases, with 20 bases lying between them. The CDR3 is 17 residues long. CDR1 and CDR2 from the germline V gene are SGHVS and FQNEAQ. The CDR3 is CASSLVGGLAGSDTQYF. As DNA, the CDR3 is TGTGCCAGCAGCTTAGTTGGGGGGCTAGCAGGCTCGGATACGCAGTATTTT. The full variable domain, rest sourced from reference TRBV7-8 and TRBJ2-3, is GAGVSQSPRYKVAKRGQDVALRCDPISGHVSLFWYQQALGQGPEFLTYFQNEAQLDKSGLPSDRFFAERPEGSVSTLKIQRTQQEDSAVYLCASSLVGGLAGSDTQYFGPGTRLTVL.

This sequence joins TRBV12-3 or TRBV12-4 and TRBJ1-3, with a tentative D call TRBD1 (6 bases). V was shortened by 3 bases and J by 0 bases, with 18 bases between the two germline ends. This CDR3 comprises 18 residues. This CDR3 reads CASSFDVRGASSGNTIYF. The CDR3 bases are TGTGCCAGCAGTTTTGATGTTCGGGGGGCGTCCTCTGGAAACACCATATATTTT.

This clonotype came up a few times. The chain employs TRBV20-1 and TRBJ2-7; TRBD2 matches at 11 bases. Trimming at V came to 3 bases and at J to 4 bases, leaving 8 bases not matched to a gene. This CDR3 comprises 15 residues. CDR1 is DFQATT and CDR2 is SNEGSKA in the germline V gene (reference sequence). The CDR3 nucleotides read TGCAGTGCTAGTCGGACTAGCGGGTTGAGTTACGAGCAGTACTTC. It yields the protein CSASRTSGLSYEQYF.

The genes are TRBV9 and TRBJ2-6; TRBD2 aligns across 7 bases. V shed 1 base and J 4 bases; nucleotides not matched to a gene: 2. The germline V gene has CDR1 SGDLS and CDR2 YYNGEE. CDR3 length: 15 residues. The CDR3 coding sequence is TGTGCCAGCAGCGTACGGGAGGCGGGGGCCAACGTCCTGACTTTC. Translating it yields CASSVREAGANVLTF.

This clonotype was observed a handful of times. The CDR3 loop is CASSQDLLAGSSYEQYF. The CDR3, as DNA: TGTGCCAGCAGCCAAGACCTACTAGCGGGCAGCTCCTACGAGCAGTACTTC. The chain has TRBV14 and TRBJ2-7; 9 nucleotides align to TRBD2. CDR3 length equals 17 residues. V dropped 0 bases and J dropped 0; count of bases not matched to a gene: 6. Per the germline V gene, CDR1 is SGHDN and CDR2 is FVKESK. Using reference TRBV14 and TRBJ2-7 for the parts outside the CDR3, the full variable domain is EAGVTQFPSHSVIEKGQTVTLRCDPISGHDNLYWYRRVMGKEIKFLLHFVKESKQDESGMPNNRFLAERTGGTYSTLKVQPAELEDSGVYFCASSQDLLAGSSYEQYFGPGTRLTVT.

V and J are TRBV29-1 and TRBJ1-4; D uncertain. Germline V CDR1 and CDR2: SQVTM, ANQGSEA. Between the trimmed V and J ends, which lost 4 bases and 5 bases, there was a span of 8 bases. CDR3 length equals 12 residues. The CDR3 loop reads CSVVQGNEKLFF. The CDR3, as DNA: TGCAGCGTTGTACAAGGAAATGAAAAACTGTTTTTT.

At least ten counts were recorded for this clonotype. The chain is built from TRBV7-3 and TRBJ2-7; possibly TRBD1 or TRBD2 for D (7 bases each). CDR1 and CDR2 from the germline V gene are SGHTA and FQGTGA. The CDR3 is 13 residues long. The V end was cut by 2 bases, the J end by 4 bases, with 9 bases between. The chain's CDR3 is CASSLQGGYEQYF. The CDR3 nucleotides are TGTGCCAGCAGCTTACAGGGGGGGTACGAGCAGTACTTC.